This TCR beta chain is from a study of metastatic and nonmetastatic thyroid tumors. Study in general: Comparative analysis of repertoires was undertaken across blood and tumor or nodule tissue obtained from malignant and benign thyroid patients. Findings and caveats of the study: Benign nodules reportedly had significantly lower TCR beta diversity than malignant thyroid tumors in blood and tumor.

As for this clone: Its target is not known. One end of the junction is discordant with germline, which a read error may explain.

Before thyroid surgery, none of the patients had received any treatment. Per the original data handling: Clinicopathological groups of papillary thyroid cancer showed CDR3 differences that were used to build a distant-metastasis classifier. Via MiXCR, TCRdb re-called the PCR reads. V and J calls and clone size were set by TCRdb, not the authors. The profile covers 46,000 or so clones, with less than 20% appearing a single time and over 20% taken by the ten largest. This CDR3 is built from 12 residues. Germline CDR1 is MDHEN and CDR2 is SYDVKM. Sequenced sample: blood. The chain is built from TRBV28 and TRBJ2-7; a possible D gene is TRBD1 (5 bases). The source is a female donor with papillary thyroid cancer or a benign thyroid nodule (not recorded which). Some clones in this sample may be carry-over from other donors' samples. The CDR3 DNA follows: TGTGCCAGCAGTTTATTAGGGGCCGATGAGGACTTC. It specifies CASSLLGADEDF. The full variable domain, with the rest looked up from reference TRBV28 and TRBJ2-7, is DVKVTQSSRYLVKRTGEKVFLECVQDMDHENMFWYRQDPGLGLRLIYFSYDVKMKEKGDIPEGYSVSREKKERFSLILESASTNQTSMYLCASSLLGADEDFGPGTRLTVT.